The text below deals with one TCR beta chain. This sample was included in a study of technical replicates of blood from several donors. Sequencing used immunoSEQ multiplex PCR; TCRdb keeps in-frame clones, though not all of them. The sample lists tens of thousands of clones; approximately 94% were seen once. V was clipped by 3 bases and J by 8 bases; unmatched bases: 10. CDR1 is MGHRA and CDR2 is YSYEKL in the germline V gene. CDR3 length equals 15 residues. The sample was T cells isolated from PBMCs. The V gene is TRBV4-1, the J gene TRBJ2-1; 7 bases are a match to TRBD2. The sequence came from a human donor in good health. CDR3 bases: TGCGCCAGCAGCCACGGTCGGGAGGTACGGGATGAGCAGTTCTTC. This gives the protein CASSHGREVRDEQFF.